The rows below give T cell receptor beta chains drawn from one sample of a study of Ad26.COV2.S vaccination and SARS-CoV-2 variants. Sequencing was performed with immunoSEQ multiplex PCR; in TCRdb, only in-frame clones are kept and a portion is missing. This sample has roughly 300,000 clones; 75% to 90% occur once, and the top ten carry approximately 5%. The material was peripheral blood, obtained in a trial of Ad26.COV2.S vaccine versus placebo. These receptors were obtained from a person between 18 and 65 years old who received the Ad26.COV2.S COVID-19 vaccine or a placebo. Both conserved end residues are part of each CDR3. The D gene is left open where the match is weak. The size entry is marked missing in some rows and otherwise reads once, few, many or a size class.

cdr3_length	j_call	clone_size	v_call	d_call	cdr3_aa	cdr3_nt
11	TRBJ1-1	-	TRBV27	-	CASSAAGLAFF	TGTGCCAGCAGTGCCGCGGGATTGGCTTTCTTT
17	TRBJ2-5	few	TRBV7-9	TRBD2	CASSLRPRLAGEETQYF	TGTGCCAGCAGCTTACGCCCAAGGCTAGCGGGTGAAGAGACCCAGTACTTC
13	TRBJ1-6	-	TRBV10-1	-	CASRDKQNSPLHF	TGCGCCAGCAGGGACAAACAAAATTCACCCCTCCACTTT
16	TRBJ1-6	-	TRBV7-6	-	CASSLAPQGNNSPLHF	TGTGCCAGCAGCTTAGCACCGCAGGGGAATAATTCACCCCTCCACTTT
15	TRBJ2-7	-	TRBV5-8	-	CASSLTGIRSYEQYF	TGTGCCAGCAGCTTGACGGGGATAAGGTCCTACGAGCAGTACTTC
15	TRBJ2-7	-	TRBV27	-	CASSATGHGLDEQYF	TGTGCCAGCAGTGCGACGGGACACGGGCTCGACGAGCAGTACTTC
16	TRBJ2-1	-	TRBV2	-	CASSELGVGALNEQFF	TGTGCCAGCAGTGAATTGGGAGTCGGAGCTCTCAATGAGCAGTTCTTC
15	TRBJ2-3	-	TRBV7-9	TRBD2	CASSPAGGRTDTQYF	TGTGCCAGCAGCCCGGCGGGAGGGCGGACAGATACGCAGTATTTT
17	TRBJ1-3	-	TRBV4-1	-	CASSQRILQGSGNTIYF	TGCGCCAGCAGCCAAAGAATACTCCAGGGCTCTGGAAACACCATATATTTT
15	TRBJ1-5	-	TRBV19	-	CASSIGWGGNQPQHF	TGTGCCAGTAGTATAGGATGGGGGGGCAATCAGCCCCAGCATTTT
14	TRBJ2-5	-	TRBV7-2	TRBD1	CASSTWTGEETQYF	TGTGCCAGCAGCACCTGGACAGGGGAAGAGACCCAGTACTTC
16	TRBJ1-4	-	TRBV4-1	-	CASSQATGQRYEKLFF	TGCGCCAGCAGCCAGGCTACAGGACAACGGTATGAAAAACTGTTTTTT
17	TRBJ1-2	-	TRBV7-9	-	CASSLGGTETLSYGYTF	TGTGCCAGCAGCTTAGGGGGGACGGAGACCCTTAGCTATGGCTACACCTTC
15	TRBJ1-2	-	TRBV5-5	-	CASSFRDAAGDGYTF	TGTGCCAGCAGCTTCCGGGATGCGGCCGGCGATGGCTACACCTTC
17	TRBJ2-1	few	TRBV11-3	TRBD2	CASSSGLSGEWGNEQFF	TGTGCCAGCAGCTCGGGCCTTAGCGGGGAGTGGGGGAATGAGCAGTTCTTC
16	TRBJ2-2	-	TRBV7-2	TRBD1	CASSLSGTGRTGELFF	TGTGCCAGCAGCTTATCCGGGACAGGTCGGACCGGGGAGCTGTTTTTT